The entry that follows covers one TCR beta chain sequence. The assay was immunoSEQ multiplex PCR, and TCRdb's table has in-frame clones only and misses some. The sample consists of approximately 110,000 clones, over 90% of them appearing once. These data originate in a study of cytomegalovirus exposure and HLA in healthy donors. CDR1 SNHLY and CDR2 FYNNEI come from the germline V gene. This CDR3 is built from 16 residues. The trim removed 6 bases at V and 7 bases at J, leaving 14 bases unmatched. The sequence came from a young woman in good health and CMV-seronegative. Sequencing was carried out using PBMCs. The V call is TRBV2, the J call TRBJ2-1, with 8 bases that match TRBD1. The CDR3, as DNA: TGTGCCAGCAGGGATGCCGGGACAGGCCGTTTAAATGAGCAGTTCTTC. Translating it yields CASRDAGTGRLNEQFF.